Here is one T cell receptor beta chain with its context. The antigen is unknown. Reverse transcription of extracted RNA yielded cDNA, which provided the sequencing template. Assay used: immunoSEQ multiplex PCR; TCRdb lists only in-frame clones, some missing. The table includes over 200,000 clones, about three fifths detected once. As for treatment: oral pan-JAK inhibitor, 5-10 mg twice daily. From alopecia areata patients, lesional scalp punch biopsies and peripheral blood were collected. These data originate in a study of CD8+ T cells in alopecia areata. Findings of the study overall: In blood and scalp, many expanded lesional clones persisted during tofacitinib.

Germline CDR1 is SGHRS and CDR2 is YFSETQ. Losses at the gene ends were 6 bases for V and 6 bases for J; bases not matched to a gene: 5. The CDR3 contains 14 residues. This chain joins TRBV5-1 and TRBJ2-1; 11 bases are shared with TRBD1. The starting material was CD4+ T cells sorted from blood, obtained at week 4, from a patient treated with tofacitinib. This receptor was obtained from a human donor with alopecia areata. The CDR3 loop reads CASIRDRGFNEQFF. The CDR3 DNA follows: TGCGCCAGCATTCGGGACAGGGGGTTCAATGAGCAGTTCTTC.